This record covers a single T cell receptor beta chain. The sample belongs to a study of shared clonotypes between healthy human individuals. At the level of the study: For every donor, three CD4 naive, three CD4 memory, two CD8 naive and one CD8 memory plates were used.

Into CD45RA+ naive and CD45RA-negative memory subsets, the CD4+ cells were split. Germline V CDR1 and CDR2: SGHAT, FQNNGV. This CDR3 region has 11 residues. Trimming took 10 bases from V and 8 from J, leaving 13 bases between them. At a deep level, the assay was run. Using immunoSEQ multiplex PCR, the repertoire was profiled, and TCRdb retains in-frame clones only, with some absent. This sample has under 1,900,000 clones, with approximately 98.5% found just once. Sequencing was performed on naive CD4+ T cells sorted from blood. The sample's subset: CD45RA+ positively selected. The clonotype originates from a man under 40 in good health. J is TRBJ2-3 and V is TRBV11-2; no definite D call. The DNA of the CDR3 is TGTGCCACGTCGCTGGTGGCTACGCAGTATTTT. Protein: CATSLVATQYF.